The entry below describes one T cell receptor (beta chain). As yet, its antigen is unknown. A read error is possible here, since a much larger clone lies one base away. These data come from a study of T cells in Graves' hyperthyroidism and ophthalmopathy. The study's findings and limits: Most thyroid clonotypes that were expanded above 0.001 also turned up in blood.

The ends were cut back, 3 bases at V and 3 bases at J, with 14 bases in the middle. The CDR3 length is 16 residues. CDR1 is MGHDK and CDR2 is SYGVNS in the germline V gene. TCR beta CDR3 sequences were amplified from RNA transcripts. The TCR CDR3 first-round RT-PCR relied on the HTBI primer set. Each CDR3 protein gets one entry after TCRdb re-called the multiplex PCR reads with MiXCR. The table shows 500,000 to 600,000 distinct CDR3 sequences, with roughly 46% occurring only once. The material sequenced was peripheral blood or thyroid tissue (not recorded which). The origin of this receptor is an adult woman with Graves' disease, either hyperthyroidism or ophthalmopathy (not recorded which). The V and J genes are TRBV25-1 and TRBJ2-2; either TRBD1 or TRBD2 may supply D (5 bases each). As DNA, the CDR3 is TGTGCCAGCAGTGACGGGGCTCACATGGACACCGGGGAGCTGTTTTTT. This sequence encodes CASSDGAHMDTGELFF. Combining the CDR3 with reference TRBV25-1 and TRBJ2-2 gives the whole variable domain EADIYQTPRYLVIGTGKKITLECSQTMGHDKMYWYQQDPGMELHLIHYSYGVNSTEKGDLSSESTVSRIRTEHFPLTLESARPSHTSQYLCASSDGAHMDTGELFFGEGSRLTVL.